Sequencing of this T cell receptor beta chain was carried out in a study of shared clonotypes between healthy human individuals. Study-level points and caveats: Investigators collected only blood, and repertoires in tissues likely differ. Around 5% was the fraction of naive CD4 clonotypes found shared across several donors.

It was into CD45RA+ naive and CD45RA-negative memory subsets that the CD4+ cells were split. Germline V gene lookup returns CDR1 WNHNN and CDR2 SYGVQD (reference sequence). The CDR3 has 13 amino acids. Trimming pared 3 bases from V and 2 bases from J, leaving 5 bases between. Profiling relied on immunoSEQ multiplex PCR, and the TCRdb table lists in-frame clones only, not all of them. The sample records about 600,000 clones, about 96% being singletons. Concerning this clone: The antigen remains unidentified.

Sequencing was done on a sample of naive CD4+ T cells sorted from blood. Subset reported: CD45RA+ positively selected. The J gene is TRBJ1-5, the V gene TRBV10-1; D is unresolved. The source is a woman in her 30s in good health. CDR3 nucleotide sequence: TGCGCCAGCAGTGAAACGGGCAATCAGCCCCAGCATTTT. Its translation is CASSETGNQPQHF.